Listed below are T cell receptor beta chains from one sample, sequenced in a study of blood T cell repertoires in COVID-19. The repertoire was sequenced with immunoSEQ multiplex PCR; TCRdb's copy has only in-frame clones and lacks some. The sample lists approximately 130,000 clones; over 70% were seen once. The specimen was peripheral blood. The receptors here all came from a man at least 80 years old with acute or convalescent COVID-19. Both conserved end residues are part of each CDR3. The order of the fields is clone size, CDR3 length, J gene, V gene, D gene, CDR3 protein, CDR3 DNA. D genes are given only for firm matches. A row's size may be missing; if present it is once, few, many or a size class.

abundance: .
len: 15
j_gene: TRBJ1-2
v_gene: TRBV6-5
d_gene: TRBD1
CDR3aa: CASSYFGQAGHGYTF
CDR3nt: TGTGCCAGCAGTTACTTTGGACAGGCAGGGCATGGCTACACCTTC

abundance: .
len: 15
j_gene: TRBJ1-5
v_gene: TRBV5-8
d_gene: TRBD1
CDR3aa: CASSSAQQGPQPQHF
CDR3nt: TGTGCCAGCAGCTCCGCACAACAGGGGCCCCAGCCCCAGCATTTT

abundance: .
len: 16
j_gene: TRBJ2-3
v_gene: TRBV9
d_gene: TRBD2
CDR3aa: CASSDGTSGVWDTQYF
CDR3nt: TGTGCCAGCAGCGACGGGACTAGCGGGGTTTGGGATACGCAGTATTTT

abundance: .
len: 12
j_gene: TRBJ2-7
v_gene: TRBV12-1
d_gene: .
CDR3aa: CVSSCVPYEQYF
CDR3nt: TGTGTCAGCAGTTGCGTGCCCTACGAGCAGTACTTC

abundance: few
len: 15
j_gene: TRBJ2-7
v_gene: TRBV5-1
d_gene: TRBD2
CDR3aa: CASSKGLAGAREQYF
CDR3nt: TGCGCCAGCAGCAAGGGACTAGCGGGGGCGCGCGAGCAGTACTTC

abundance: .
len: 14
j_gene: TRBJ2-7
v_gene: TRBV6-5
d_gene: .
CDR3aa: CASSYSQESYEQYF
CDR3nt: TGTGCCAGCAGTTACTCACAGGAATCCTACGAGCAGTACTTC

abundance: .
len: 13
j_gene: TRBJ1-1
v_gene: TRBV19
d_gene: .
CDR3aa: CASSGQPETEAFF
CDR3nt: TGTGCCAGCAGTGGACAGCCGGAAACTGAAGCTTTCTTT

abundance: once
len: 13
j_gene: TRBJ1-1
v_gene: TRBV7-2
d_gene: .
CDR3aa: CASSLQGLEEAFF
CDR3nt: TGTGCCAGCAGCTTACAGGGCCTCGAAGAAGCTTTCTTT

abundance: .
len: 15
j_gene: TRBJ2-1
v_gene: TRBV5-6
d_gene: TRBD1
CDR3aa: CASSLGDSSYNEQFF
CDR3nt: TGTGCCAGCAGCTTGGGGGACAGCTCCTACAATGAGCAGTTCTTC

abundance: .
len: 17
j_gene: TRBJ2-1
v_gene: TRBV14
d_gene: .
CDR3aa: CASSSRQGAGVYNEQFF
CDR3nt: TGTGCCAGCAGCTCTCGTCAGGGGGCGGGGGTTTACAATGAGCAGTTCTTC

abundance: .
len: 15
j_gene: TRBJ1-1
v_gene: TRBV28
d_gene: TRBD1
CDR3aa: CASSLGDRGLSEAFF
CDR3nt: TGTGCCAGCAGTTTGGGGGACAGGGGGTTATCTGAAGCTTTCTTT

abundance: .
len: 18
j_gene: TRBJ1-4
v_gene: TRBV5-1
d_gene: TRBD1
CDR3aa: CASRPLGGQGAPNEKLFF
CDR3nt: TGCGCCAGCAGACCCTTGGGGGGACAGGGGGCGCCTAATGAAAAACTGTTTTTT

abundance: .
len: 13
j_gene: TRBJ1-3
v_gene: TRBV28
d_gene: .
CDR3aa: CASSFPVPNTIYF
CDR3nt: TGTGCCAGCAGTTTTCCGGTCCCGAACACCATATATTTT

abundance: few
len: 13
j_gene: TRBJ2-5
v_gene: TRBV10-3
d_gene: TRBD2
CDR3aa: CAISAGGPETQYF
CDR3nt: TGTGCCATCAGTGCGGGGGGGCCTGAGACCCAGTACTTC

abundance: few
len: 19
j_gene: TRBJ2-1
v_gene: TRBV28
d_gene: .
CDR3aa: CASSLSTGMLGPRNNEQFF
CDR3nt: TGTGCCAGCAGTTTATCCACAGGGATGCTCGGGCCGCGCAACAATGAGCAGTTCTTC

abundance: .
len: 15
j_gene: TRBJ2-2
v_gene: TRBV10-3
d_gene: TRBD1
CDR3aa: CATKTGSENTGELFF
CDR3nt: TGTGCCACTAAGACAGGGTCGGAGAACACCGGGGAGCTGTTTTTT

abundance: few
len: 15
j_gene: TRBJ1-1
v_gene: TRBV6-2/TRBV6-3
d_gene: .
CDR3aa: CASSRTGRENTEAFF
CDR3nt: TGTGCCAGCAGCCGAACTGGACGGGAGAACACTGAAGCTTTCTTT

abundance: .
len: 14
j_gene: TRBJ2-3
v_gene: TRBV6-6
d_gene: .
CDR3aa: CASSGLPVTDTQYF
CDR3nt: TGTGCCAGCAGTGGACTACCCGTCACAGATACGCAGTATTTT

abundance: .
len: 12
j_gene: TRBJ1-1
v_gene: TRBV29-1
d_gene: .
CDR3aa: CSAGQFITEAFF
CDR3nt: TGCAGCGCCGGACAGTTTATTACTGAAGCTTTCTTT

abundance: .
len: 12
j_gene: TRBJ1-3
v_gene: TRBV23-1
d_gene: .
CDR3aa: CASRGSGNTIYF
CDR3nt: TGCGCCAGCCGGGGGTCTGGAAACACCATATATTTT

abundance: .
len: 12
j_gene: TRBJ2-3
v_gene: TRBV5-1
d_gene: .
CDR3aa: CASRSFTDTQYF
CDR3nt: TGCGCCAGCAGGTCTTTCACAGATACGCAGTATTTT

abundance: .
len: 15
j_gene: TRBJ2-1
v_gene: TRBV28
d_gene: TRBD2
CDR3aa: CASSSLAGGPGEQFF
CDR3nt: TGTGCCAGCAGTTCTCTAGCGGGGGGCCCGGGTGAGCAGTTCTTC

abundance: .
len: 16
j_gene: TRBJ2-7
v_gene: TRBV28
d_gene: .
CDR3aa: CASSPTGTFAFYEQYF
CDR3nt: TGTGCCAGCAGCCCCACAGGGACCTTCGCCTTCTACGAGCAGTACTTC

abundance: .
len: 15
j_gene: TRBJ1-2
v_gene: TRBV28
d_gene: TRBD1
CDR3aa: CASSPQGARNYGYTF
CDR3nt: TGTGCCAGCAGTCCTCAGGGGGCGCGTAACTATGGCTACACCTTC

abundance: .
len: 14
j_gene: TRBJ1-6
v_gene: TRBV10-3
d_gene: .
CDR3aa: CAIRTDPSNSPLHF
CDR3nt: TGTGCCATCAGGACAGACCCTTCCAATTCACCCCTCCACTTT

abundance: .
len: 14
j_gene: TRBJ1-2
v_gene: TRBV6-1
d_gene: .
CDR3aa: CASSEVGQGSSYTF
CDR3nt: TGTGCCAGCAGTGAAGTTGGACAAGGGTCGAGCTACACCTTC

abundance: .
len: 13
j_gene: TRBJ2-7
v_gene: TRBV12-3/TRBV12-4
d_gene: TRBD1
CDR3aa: CASSFGEGAEQYF
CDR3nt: TGTGCCAGCAGTTTCGGCGAGGGGGCCGAGCAGTACTTC

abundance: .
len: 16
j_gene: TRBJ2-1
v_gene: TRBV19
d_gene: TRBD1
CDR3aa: CASSTGTGGITNEQFF
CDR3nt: TGTGCCAGTAGTACCGGGACAGGGGGAATTACGAATGAGCAGTTCTTC

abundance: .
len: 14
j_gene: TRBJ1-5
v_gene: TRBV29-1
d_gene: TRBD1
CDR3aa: CSVTTGSSNQPQHF
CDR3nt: TGCAGCGTTACGACAGGGAGTAGCAATCAGCCCCAGCATTTT

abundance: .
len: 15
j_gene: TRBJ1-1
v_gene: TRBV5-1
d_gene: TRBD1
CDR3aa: CASSYGQVRNTEAFF
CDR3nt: TGCGCCAGCAGCTATGGACAGGTTCGGAACACTGAAGCTTTCTTT

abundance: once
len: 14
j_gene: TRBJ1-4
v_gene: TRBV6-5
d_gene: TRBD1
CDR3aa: CASLRDRGFEKLFF
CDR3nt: TGTGCCAGCCTCAGGGACAGGGGTTTTGAAAAACTGTTTTTT

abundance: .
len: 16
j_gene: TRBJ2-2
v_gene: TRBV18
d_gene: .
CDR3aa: CASSPLRGSNTGELFF
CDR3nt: TGTGCCAGCTCACCACTCAGGGGAAGTAACACCGGGGAGCTGTTTTTT

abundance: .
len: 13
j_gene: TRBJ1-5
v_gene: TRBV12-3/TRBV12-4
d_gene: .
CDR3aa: CASSLRVGQPQHF
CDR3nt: TGTGCCAGCAGTTTGAGGGTAGGGCAGCCCCAGCATTTT

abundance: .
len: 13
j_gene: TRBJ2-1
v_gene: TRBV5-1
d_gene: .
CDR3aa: CASSSTSTNEQFF
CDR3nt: TGCGCCAGCAGCTCGACTAGTACTAATGAGCAGTTCTTC

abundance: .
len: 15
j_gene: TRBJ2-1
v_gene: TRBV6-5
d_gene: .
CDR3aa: CASKMEDGNYNEQFF
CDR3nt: TGTGCCAGCAAGATGGAGGACGGAAACTACAATGAGCAGTTCTTC

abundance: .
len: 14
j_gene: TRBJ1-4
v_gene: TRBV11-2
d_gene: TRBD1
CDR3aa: CASSMDRGSEKLFF
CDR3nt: TGTGCCAGCAGCATGGACAGGGGGTCTGAAAAACTGTTTTTT

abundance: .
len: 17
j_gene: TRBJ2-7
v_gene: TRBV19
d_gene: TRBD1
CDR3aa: CASSTARQGAVLYEQYF
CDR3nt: TGTGCCAGTAGTACCGCTCGACAGGGGGCCGTCCTCTACGAGCAGTACTTC

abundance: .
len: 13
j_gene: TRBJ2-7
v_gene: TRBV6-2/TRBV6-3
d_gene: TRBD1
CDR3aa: CASSHGQGAEQYF
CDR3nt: TGTGCCAGCAGCCACGGACAGGGAGCCGAGCAGTACTTC

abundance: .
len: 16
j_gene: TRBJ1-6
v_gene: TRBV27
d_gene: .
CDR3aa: CASTTFLGQINSPLHF
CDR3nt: TGTGCCAGCACTACTTTTCTTGGGCAGATTAATTCACCCCTCCACTTT

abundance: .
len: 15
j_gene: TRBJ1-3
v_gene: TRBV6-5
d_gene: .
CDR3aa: CASSPSGRAGNTIYF
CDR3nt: TGTGCCAGCAGTCCTTCCGGCAGGGCTGGAAACACCATATATTTT

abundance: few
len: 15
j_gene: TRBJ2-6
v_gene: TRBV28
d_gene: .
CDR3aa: CASSRQRSGANVLTF
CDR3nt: TGTGCCAGCAGCAGACAGCGCTCTGGGGCCAACGTCCTGACTTTC

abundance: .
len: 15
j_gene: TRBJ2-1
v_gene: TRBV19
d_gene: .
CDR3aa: CASSLGGNIYNEQFF
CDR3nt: TGTGCCAGTAGTCTGGGGGGTAATATCTACAATGAGCAGTTCTTC

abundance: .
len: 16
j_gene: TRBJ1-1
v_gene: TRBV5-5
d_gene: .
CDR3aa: CASSLDGRGVNTEAFF
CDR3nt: TGTGCCAGCAGCTTGGATGGGCGGGGTGTGAACACTGAAGCTTTCTTT

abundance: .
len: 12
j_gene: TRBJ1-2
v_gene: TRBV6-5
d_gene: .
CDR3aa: CASIHVGQLVCF
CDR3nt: TGTGCCAGCATTCATGTGGGGCAGCTTGTTTGCTTC

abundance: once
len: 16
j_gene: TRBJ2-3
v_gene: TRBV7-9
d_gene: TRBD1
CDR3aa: CASSRGTGRFGDTQYF
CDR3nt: TGTGCCAGCAGCCGAGGGACAGGCCGTTTTGGGGATACGCAGTATTTT

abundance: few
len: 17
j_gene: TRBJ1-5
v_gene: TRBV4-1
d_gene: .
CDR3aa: CASSQNLREYSNQPQHF
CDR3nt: TGCGCCAGCAGCCAAAACCTCCGGGAATATAGCAATCAGCCCCAGCATTTT

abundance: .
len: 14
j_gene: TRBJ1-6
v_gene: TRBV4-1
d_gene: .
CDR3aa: CASSLTGVNSPLHF
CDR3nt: TGCGCCAGCAGCCTTACAGGAGTTAATTCACCCCTCCACTTT

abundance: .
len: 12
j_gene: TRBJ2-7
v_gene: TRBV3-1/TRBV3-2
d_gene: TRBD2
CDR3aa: CASSQLAGEQYF
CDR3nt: TGTGCCAGCAGCCAATTAGCGGGCGAGCAGTACTTC

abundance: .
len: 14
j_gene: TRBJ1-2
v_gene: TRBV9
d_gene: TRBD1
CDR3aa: CASSVGQGTYGYTF
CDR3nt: TGTGCCAGCAGCGTCGGACAGGGAACCTATGGCTACACCTTC

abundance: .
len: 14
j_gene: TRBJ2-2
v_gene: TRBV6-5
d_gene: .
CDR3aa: CASTRTQNTGELFF
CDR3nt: TGTGCCAGCACCCGGACACAGAACACCGGGGAGCTGTTTTTT

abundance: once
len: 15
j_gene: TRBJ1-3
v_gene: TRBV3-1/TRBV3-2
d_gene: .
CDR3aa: CASSLLPGSGNTIYF
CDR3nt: TGTGCCAGCAGCCTCCTCCCCGGGTCTGGAAACACCATATATTTT

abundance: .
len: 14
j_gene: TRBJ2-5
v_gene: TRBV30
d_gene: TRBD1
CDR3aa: CAVRPTGGVETQYF
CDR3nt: TGTGCCGTACGCCCGACAGGGGGCGTAGAGACCCAGTACTTC

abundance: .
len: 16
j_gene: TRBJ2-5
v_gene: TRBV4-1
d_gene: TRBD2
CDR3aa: CASSHVLAGRRETQYF
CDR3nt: TGCGCCAGCAGCCATGTCTTAGCGGGGAGACGGGAGACCCAGTACTTC

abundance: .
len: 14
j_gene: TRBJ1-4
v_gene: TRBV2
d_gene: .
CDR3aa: CASRAAPGGEKLFF
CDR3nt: TGTGCCAGCAGGGCTGCACCGGGGGGGGAAAAACTGTTTTTT

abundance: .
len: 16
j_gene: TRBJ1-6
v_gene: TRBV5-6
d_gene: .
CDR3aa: CASSWQGSSYNSPLHF
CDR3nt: TGTGCCAGCAGCTGGCAGGGGAGCTCCTATAATTCACCCCTCCACTTT